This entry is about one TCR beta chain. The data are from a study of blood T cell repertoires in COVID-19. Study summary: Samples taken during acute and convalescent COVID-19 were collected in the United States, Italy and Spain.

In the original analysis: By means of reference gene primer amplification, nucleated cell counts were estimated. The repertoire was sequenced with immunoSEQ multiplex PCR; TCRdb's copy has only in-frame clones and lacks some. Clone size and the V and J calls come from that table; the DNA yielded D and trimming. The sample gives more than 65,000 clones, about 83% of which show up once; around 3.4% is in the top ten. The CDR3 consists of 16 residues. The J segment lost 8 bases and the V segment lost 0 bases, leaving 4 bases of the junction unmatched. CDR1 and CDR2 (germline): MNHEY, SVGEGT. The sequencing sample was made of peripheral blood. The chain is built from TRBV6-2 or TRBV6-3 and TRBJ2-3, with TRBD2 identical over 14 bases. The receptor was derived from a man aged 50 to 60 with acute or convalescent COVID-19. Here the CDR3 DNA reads TGTGCCAGCAGTTACTCAGGACTAGCGGGGGGTGGTACGCAGTATTTT. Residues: CASSYSGLAGGGTQYF.